This T cell receptor (beta chain) was observed in a study of identical twins. The table lists this clonotype with many counts. CDR1 SQVTM and CDR2 ANQGSEA come from the germline V gene. Trimming cost V 7 bases and J 12 bases; bases outside gene matches: 15. CDR3 length: 14 amino acids. TCRdb reprocessed the 5' RACE reads with MiXCR, giving one entry per CDR3 protein. The sample lists 500,000 to 600,000 distinct CDR3 sequences, 22% occurring once. The data were also submitted as part of a second study, on T cells expressing NK-cell markers.

The receptor's source is a woman between 18 and 30 years old in good health. The chain has TRBV29-1 and TRBJ2-7; TRBD2 matches 13 bases. Source material: CD4+ T cells sorted from blood. The CDR3, as DNA: TGCAGCGCAACCCAGGGGACTAGCGGGGAACAGGCGTACTTC. This sequence encodes CSATQGTSGEQAYF.